These T cell receptor beta chains were read from a single sample in a study of blood T cell repertoires in COVID-19. Measured with immunoSEQ multiplex PCR; TCRdb has only the in-frame clones, and not every one. The top ten hold less than 2% of the sample, which has about 480,000 clones, around 87% seen once. The sample was PBMCs or T cells enriched from blood (not recorded which). These receptors came from a woman between 40 and 55 years old who had recovered from COVID-19. The CDR3 runs from the conserved cysteine through the conserved F or W. D genes are given only for firm matches. Clone size is not always given. Where it is, it says once, few, many or a class for expanded clones.

v_call	j_call	d_call	clone_size	cdr3_aa	cdr3_nt
TRBV29-1	TRBJ2-7	NA	NA	CSVVGSRGGTYEQYF	TGCAGCGTTGTGGGCAGTAGGGGGGGAACCTACGAGCAGTACTTC
TRBV7-9	TRBJ1-2	TRBD1	NA	CASSRGTGPYGYTF	TGTGCCAGCAGCCGAGGGACAGGGCCCTATGGCTACACCTTC
TRBV18	TRBJ2-5	NA	NA	CASSQGSQETQYF	TGTGCCAGCTCGCAGGGGTCACAAGAGACCCAGTACTTC
TRBV13	TRBJ2-7	TRBD1	NA	CASSTDRGYEQYF	TGTGCCAGCAGCACTGACAGGGGTTACGAGCAGTACTTC
TRBV3-1/TRBV3-2	TRBJ1-5	TRBD1	NA	CASSADRVYQPQHF	TGTGCCAGCAGTGCGGACAGGGTCTATCAGCCCCAGCATTTT
TRBV29-1	TRBJ1-1	TRBD1	few	CSVSGRQGAAEAFF	TGCAGCGTGTCCGGGAGACAGGGGGCTGCTGAAGCTTTCTTT
TRBV10-3	TRBJ2-1	TRBD2	NA	CAISESGSSFF	TGTGCCATCAGTGAAAGCGGGAGTTCTTTCTTC
TRBV27	TRBJ1-2	NA	NA	CASSFGGLYGYTF	TGTGCCAGCAGTTTCGGGGGGCTCTATGGCTACACCTTC
TRBV2	TRBJ2-7	NA	NA	CASRGLPGGLQYEQYF	TGTGCCAGCAGAGGCCTCCCGGGTGGCTTACAATACGAGCAGTACTTC
TRBV10-2	TRBJ1-2	NA	NA	CASTSFRGDGYGYTF	TGCGCCAGCACCTCTTTTAGGGGCGATGGCTATGGCTACACCTTC
TRBV9	TRBJ1-2	TRBD1	NA	CASSVGDRLGQYNYGYTF	TGTGCCAGCAGCGTAGGGGATCGCTTGGGACAGTATAACTATGGCTACACCTTC
TRBV28	TRBJ2-3	NA	NA	CASKRDSDTQYF	TGTGCCAGCAAACGGGATTCAGATACGCAGTATTTT
TRBV5-1	TRBJ1-3	NA	NA	CASSLAGTVGGNTIYF	TGCGCCAGCAGCTTGGCAGGGACTGTAGGTGGAAACACCATATATTTT
TRBV18	TRBJ1-2	NA	NA	CASSQIRDNSDAHYGYTF	TGTGCCAGCTCACAAATCCGGGACAACTCTGACGCCCACTATGGCTACACCTTC
TRBV18	TRBJ1-2	TRBD1	NA	CASSPVGQFLGYTF	TGTGCCAGCTCACCAGTGGGACAGTTTCTTGGCTACACCTTC
TRBV2	TRBJ2-2	NA	few	CASSEVGQRTGELFF	TGTGCCAGCAGTGAAGTCGGACAACGCACCGGGGAGCTGTTTTTT
TRBV3-1/TRBV3-2	TRBJ1-1	TRBD1	NA	CASSQATIGQGFFSEAFF	TGTGCCAGCAGCCAAGCCACGATCGGACAGGGATTTTTTTCTGAAGCTTTCTTT
TRBV6-5	TRBJ2-1	TRBD2	NA	CASRAGTSGTNEQFF	TGTGCCAGCAGAGCCGGGACTAGCGGGACCAATGAGCAGTTCTTC
TRBV13	TRBJ1-1	TRBD1	NA	CASSVDRGSRNTEAFF	TGTGCCAGCAGCGTCGACAGGGGGAGTCGGAACACTGAAGCTTTCTTT
TRBV5-4	TRBJ2-1	TRBD2	NA	CASSLGLAGGYNEQFF	TGTGCCAGCAGCTTGGGACTAGCGGGAGGGTACAATGAGCAGTTCTTC
TRBV18	TRBJ2-1	TRBD2	NA	CASSPVSTGGNYNEQFF	TGTGCCAGCTCCCCAGTCTCAACGGGAGGTAACTACAATGAGCAGTTCTTC
TRBV10-1	TRBJ2-2	NA	few	CASSESAPTGELFF	TGCGCCAGCAGTGAGTCAGCACCCACCGGGGAGCTGTTTTTT
TRBV11-3	TRBJ1-4	NA	NA	CASSPQGGDEKLFF	TGTGCCAGCAGCCCGCAGGGAGGGGATGAAAAACTGTTTTTT
TRBV4-3	TRBJ2-1	NA	NA	CASSQVSGYNEQFF	TGCGCCAGCAGCCAAGTTTCCGGGTACAATGAGCAGTTCTTC
TRBV2	TRBJ1-1	TRBD1	NA	CASSSQGGTEAFF	TGTGCCAGCAGTAGTCAGGGGGGCACTGAAGCTTTCTTT
TRBV11-3	TRBJ2-1	NA	NA	CASSRTATSYNEQFF	TGTGCCAGCAGCCGGACTGCCACCTCCTACAATGAGCAGTTCTTC
TRBV2	TRBJ2-1	NA	NA	CASTRTGSSYNEQFF	TGTGCCAGCACCCGTACAGGGAGCTCCTACAATGAGCAGTTCTTC
TRBV4-3	TRBJ1-1	TRBD1	few	CASSRGQGAPGAEAFF	TGCGCCAGCAGCCGCGGACAGGGGGCTCCTGGGGCTGAAGCTTTCTTT
TRBV4-1	TRBJ1-1	TRBD1	NA	CASSQSGTVNTEAFF	TGCGCCAGCAGCCAATCCGGGACAGTGAACACTGAAGCTTTCTTT
TRBV6-1	TRBJ1-1	TRBD1	once	CASSEQTGGETEAFF	TGTGCCAGCAGTGAACAGACAGGGGGCGAAACTGAAGCTTTCTTT
TRBV11-2	TRBJ2-7	TRBD1	once	CASGTGSVFAQYF	TGTGCCAGCGGGACAGGGTCGGTCTTTGCGCAGTACTTC
TRBV28	TRBJ2-2	NA	NA	CASSLRGYTGELFF	TGTGCCAGCAGTTTACGGGGATACACCGGGGAGCTGTTTTTT
TRBV5-1	TRBJ2-1	TRBD2	once	CASSRLAGNNEQFF	TGCGCCAGCTCCAGACTAGCGGGAAACAATGAGCAGTTCTTC
TRBV15	TRBJ2-2	TRBD1	few	CATSRRQGPTPGELFF	TGTGCCACCAGCAGAAGACAGGGCCCCACCCCCGGGGAGCTGTTTTTT
TRBV5-1	TRBJ2-7	TRBD1	once	CASMGQGVSEQYF	TGCGCCAGCATGGGACAGGGGGTCTCCGAGCAGTACTTC
TRBV29-1	TRBJ1-1	TRBD1	NA	CSVVGQANTEAFF	TGCAGCGTTGTAGGACAGGCTAACACTGAAGCTTTCTTT
TRBV30	TRBJ1-1	NA	NA	CAWSQPFGATNTEAFF	TGTGCCTGGAGTCAGCCCTTCGGAGCTACCAACACTGAAGCTTTCTTT
TRBV6-5	TRBJ1-5	NA	NA	CASSYLGQTQPQHF	TGTGCCAGCAGTTACTTGGGGCAGACTCAGCCCCAGCATTTT
TRBV19	TRBJ1-4	TRBD1	NA	CASSLRTGAKGNEKLFF	TGTGCCAGTAGTCTAAGGACAGGGGCCAAGGGTAATGAAAAACTGTTTTTT
TRBV6-2/TRBV6-3	TRBJ1-2	NA	once	CASSYSAAESGYTF	TGTGCCAGCAGTTACTCCGCGGCAGAGAGCGGCTACACCTTC
TRBV27	TRBJ1-5	NA	NA	CASSFYAGGNQPQHF	TGTGCCAGCAGTTTCTATGCGGGGGGCAATCAGCCCCAGCATTTT
TRBV12-5	TRBJ1-1	TRBD1	NA	CASGLVIFDRASSKNTEAFF	TGTGCTAGTGGTTTGGTAATTTTCGACAGGGCTTCTTCAAAGAACACTGAAGCTTTCTTT
TRBV5-1	TRBJ1-2	TRBD1	NA	CASSRDRGTAYGYTF	TGCGCCAGCAGCAGGGACAGGGGAACGGCCTATGGCTACACCTTC
TRBV14	TRBJ1-1	TRBD1	NA	CASTLTGGDTEAFF	TGTGCCAGCACCCTGACAGGGGGGGACACTGAAGCTTTCTTT
TRBV27	TRBJ2-4	NA	NA	CASSRDISLAKNIQYF	TGTGCCAGCAGTCGGGACATATCCCTAGCCAAAAACATTCAGTACTTC
TRBV10-3	TRBJ1-2	NA	NA	CAISESNLGNGYTF	TGTGCCATCAGTGAGTCGAATTTGGGCAATGGCTACACCTTC
TRBV7-2	TRBJ1-3	NA	NA	CASSFRRRSGNTIYF	TGTGCCAGCAGCTTCCGGAGGCGCTCTGGAAACACCATATATTTT
TRBV12-3/TRBV12-4	TRBJ2-1	NA	NA	CASSSTDSHEQFF	TGTGCCAGCAGCAGCACCGACAGCCATGAGCAGTTCTTC
TRBV2	TRBJ1-1	NA	NA	CASSTTRPAGRVDTEAFF	TGTGCCAGCAGTACGACCCGCCCCGCAGGGAGGGTAGACACTGAAGCTTTCTTT
TRBV7-2	TRBJ2-7	NA	NA	CASSLELAGSEQYF	TGTGCCAGCAGCTTAGAGCTAGCTGGCAGCGAGCAGTACTTC
TRBV4-3	TRBJ1-1	NA	NA	CASSHGSGGEVEAFF	TGCGCCAGCAGCCACGGCTCGGGGGGCGAAGTGGAAGCTTTCTTT
TRBV6-2/TRBV6-3	TRBJ1-5	NA	NA	CASSYGGTNQPQHF	TGTGCCAGCAGTTACGGAGGGACTAATCAGCCCCAGCATTTT
TRBV29-1	TRBJ2-1	TRBD2	NA	CSVEREYNEQFF	TGCAGCGTTGAGCGGGAGTACAATGAGCAGTTCTTC
TRBV18	TRBJ1-2	TRBD1	NA	CASSPRTGGPNYGYTF	TGTGCCAGCTCACCAAGAACAGGGGGCCCCAACTATGGCTACACCTTC